This T cell receptor beta chain was sequenced in a study of early T cells in non-severe SARS-CoV-2 infection. Across the whole study: The chains were unpaired, and the sequenced material was bulk RNA from unsorted whole blood.

In its sample, this clonotype was seen many times. Its antigen is currently unknown. Unique molecular identifiers (one per individual cDNA molecule) were attached. TCRdb re-called the 5' RACE reads with MiXCR, one entry per CDR3 protein. The repertoire holds 75,000 or so distinct CDR3 sequences, with 11% to 15% as singletons. Points from the study as a whole: The matching step, a VDJdb search, favored anti-spike CD8 responses and missed private and CD4 specificities.

Sequencing used whole blood. The source is an adult who was a healthcare worker with PCR-confirmed SARS-CoV-2 infection or an uninfected control (not recorded which).

The CDR3 here is CASTRTGEANTIYF. The CDR3 DNA reads TGTGCCAGCACCCGTACCGGGGAGGCGAACACCATATATTTT. The rearrangement links TRBV6-2 or TRBV6-3 to TRBJ1-3; D is undetermined. This CDR3 spans 14 amino acids. CDR1 and CDR2 (germline): MNHEY, SVGEGT. V was shortened by 7 bases and J by 7 bases, with 17 bases between the two germline ends.